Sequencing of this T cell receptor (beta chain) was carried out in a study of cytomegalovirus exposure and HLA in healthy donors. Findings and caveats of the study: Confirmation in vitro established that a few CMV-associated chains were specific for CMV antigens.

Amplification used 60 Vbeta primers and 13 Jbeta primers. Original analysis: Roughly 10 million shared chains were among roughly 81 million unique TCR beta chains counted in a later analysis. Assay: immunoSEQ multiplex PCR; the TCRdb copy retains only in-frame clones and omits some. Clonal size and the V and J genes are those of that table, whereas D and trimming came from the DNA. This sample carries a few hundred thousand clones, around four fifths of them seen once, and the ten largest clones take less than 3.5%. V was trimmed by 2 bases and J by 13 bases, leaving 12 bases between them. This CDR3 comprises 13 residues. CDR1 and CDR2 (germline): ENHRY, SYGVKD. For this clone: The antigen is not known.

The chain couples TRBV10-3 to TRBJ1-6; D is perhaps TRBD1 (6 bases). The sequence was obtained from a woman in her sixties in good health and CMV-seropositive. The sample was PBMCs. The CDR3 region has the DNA TGTGCCATCAGTGAGCTAATTGGACAGCCCCTCCACTTT. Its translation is CAISELIGQPLHF.